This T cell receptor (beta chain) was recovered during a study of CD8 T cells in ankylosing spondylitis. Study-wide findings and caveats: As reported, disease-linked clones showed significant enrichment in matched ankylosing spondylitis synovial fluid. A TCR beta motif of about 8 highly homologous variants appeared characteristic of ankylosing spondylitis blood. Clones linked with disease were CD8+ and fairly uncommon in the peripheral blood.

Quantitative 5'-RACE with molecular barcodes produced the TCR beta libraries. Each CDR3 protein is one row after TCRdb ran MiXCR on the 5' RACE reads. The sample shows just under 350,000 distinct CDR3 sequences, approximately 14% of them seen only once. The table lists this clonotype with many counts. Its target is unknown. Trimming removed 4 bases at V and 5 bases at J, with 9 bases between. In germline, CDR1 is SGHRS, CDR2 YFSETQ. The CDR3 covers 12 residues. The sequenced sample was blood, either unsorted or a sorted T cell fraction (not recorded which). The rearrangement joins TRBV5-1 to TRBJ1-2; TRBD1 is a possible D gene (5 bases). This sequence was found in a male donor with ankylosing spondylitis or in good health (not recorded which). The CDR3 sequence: CASSDTGYGYTF. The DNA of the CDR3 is TGCGCCAGCAGCGATACAGGTTATGGCTACACCTTC.